Below are 11 T cell receptor beta chains sequenced from a single sample in a study of a mutant IDH1 vaccine in newly diagnosed glioma. Their antigens remain unidentified. Time point reported: week 5, during vaccination. The investigators gave 300 ug of mutant IDH1 20-mer peptide in each vaccine dose, together with topical imiquimod. Using immunoSEQ multiplex PCR, the repertoire was profiled, and TCRdb retains in-frame clones only, with some absent. The sample lists around 25,000 clones, around 85% occurring once. This specimen was PBMCs, taken from a glioma patient whose treatment included an IDH1 peptide vaccine. These receptors were taken from a man aged 35 to 55 with glioma. Some clones in this sample may be carry-over from other donors' samples.

This chain's CDR3 is CAISEVGQETQYF. CDR3 bases: TGTGCCATCAGTGAAGTCGGACAAGAGACCCAGTACTTC. V gene TRBV10-3 combines with J gene TRBJ2-5; D not certain. V lost 3 bases, J lost 2 bases, and 7 bases lay in between. Germline V lookup: CDR1 ENHRY, CDR2 SYGVKD. CDR3 length equals 13 residues.

The genes are TRBV19 and TRBJ1-2, with 8 nucleotides matching TRBD1. Germline CDR1 and CDR2: LNHDA and SQIVND (reference sequence). J gave up 6 bases and V 1 base, and 7 bases lay outside the gene matches. This CDR3 has 15 amino acids. CDR3 sequence reads: CASSIGTGYRNGYTF. As DNA, the CDR3 is TGTGCCAGTAGTATAGGGACAGGGTACAGGAATGGCTACACCTTC.

This clone has just a few counts. The chain links TRBV7-9 to TRBJ1-1, with unresolved D. V was clipped by 5 bases and J by 0 bases, with 13 bases between them. The CDR3 spans 15 residues. CDR1 is SEHNR, CDR2 FQNEAQ, per germline (reference sequence). CDR3 DNA sequence: TGTGCCAGCAGCCCCCGGACGGCCATGAACACTGAAGCTTTCTTT. Residues: CASSPRTAMNTEAFF.

The chain employs TRBV9 and TRBJ2-1; D gene uncertain. Germline lookup yields CDR1 SGDLS and CDR2 YYNGEE. With 0 bases removed from V and 0 bases from J, the gap between germline ends came to 7 bases. CDR3 size: 15 residues. CDR3 coding DNA: TGTGCCAGCAGCGTAGAGGCAGGCTCCTACAATGAGCAGTTCTTC. It specifies CASSVEAGSYNEQFF.

This chain links TRBV4-2 with TRBJ2-1; 8 bases agree with TRBD2. This CDR3 spans 15 amino acids. From germline, CDR1 is LGHNA and CDR2 YNFKEQ. Trimming cost V 1 base and J 9 bases; bases outside gene matches: 8. The CDR3 nucleotides read TGTGCCAGCAGCCAAGCCTCGGGGGGGCATGGTGAGCAGTTCTTC. It specifies CASSQASGGHGEQFF.

The chain uses TRBV5-6 and TRBJ2-7; D perhaps matches TRBD1 (5 bases). Germline V CDR1 and CDR2: SGHDT, YYEEEE. The CDR3 is 14 amino acids. Trimming cost V 3 bases and J 1 base, with 11 bases left between them. This chain's CDR3 is CASSSLTESYEQYF. The DNA of the CDR3 is TGTGCCAGCAGCTCCTTGACAGAATCCTACGAGCAGTACTTC.

The V and J genes are TRBV6-1 and TRBJ2-5, with TRBD1 matching 9 bases. Trimming removed 8 bases from V and 0 bases from J; junction bases left unmatched: 4. The CDR3 is made up of 14 amino acids. Looked up from germline, CDR1 is MNHNS and CDR2 is SASEGT. CDR3 DNA: TGTGCCAGCGGGACAGGGTGGTACCAAGAGACCCAGTACTTC. Its protein product is CASGTGWYQETQYF.

This sequence joins TRBV5-1 and TRBJ1-5; TRBD1 matches 8 bases. CDR1 and CDR2 from the germline V gene are SGHRS and YFSETQ. V lost 4 bases, J lost 1 base, and 4 bases stayed unmatched. The CDR3 spans 15 residues. The CDR3 DNA reads TGCGCCAGCAGCCACGGACAGGGAAGCAATCAGCCCCAGCATTTT. Residues: CASSHGQGSNQPQHF.

The chain couples TRBV2 to TRBJ2-1; TRBD2 might be the D (6 bases). The CDR3 loop spans 15 amino acids. Germline CDR1 reads SNHLY; CDR2 reads FYNNEI. V was shortened by 6 bases and J by 12 bases, with 24 bases between the two germline ends. In DNA form, the CDR3 reads TGTGCCAGCAGAAAACCCTCGGAGGGCCCGCGGGGGCAGTTCTTC. It specifies CASRKPSEGPRGQFF.

This chain joins TRBV29-1 and TRBJ2-5; maybe TRBD2 (6 bases). The length of the CDR3 is 13 residues. The V and J ends lost 4 bases and 4 bases respectively, with 13 bases between them. CDR1 and CDR2 (germline): SQVTM, ANQGSEA. CDR3: CSVAGAGRETQYF. In DNA form, the CDR3 reads TGCAGCGTTGCGGGAGCCGGGAGAGAGACCCAGTACTTC.

This sequence joins TRBV11-3 and TRBJ2-2; 8 bases line up with TRBD1. Germline CDR1 reads SGHNT; CDR2 reads YENEEA. This CDR3 contains 15 residues. The V and J ends lost 5 bases and 0 bases, in that order; junction bases with no gene match: 2. For the CDR3, the DNA is TGTGCCAGCAGCGGACAGGGCGCGAACACCGGGGAGCTGTTTTTT. This translates into CASSGQGANTGELFF. Supplemented by reference TRBV11-3 and TRBJ2-2, the full variable domain reads EAGVVQSPRYKIIEKKQPVAFWCNPISGHNTLYWYLQNLGQGPELLIRYENEEAVDDSQLPKDRFSAERLKGVDSTLKIQPAELGDSAVYLCASSGQGANTGELFFGEGSRLTVL.